The clone carrying this T cell receptor (beta chain) has only one observation. One end of the junction is discordant with germline, which a read error may explain. This sample's RNA came from whole unsorted tissue. The data belong to a study of tumor and adjacent non-tumor tissue in lung cancer. The CDR3 extends over 14 amino acids. Germline values: CDR1 SQVTM, CDR2 ANQGSEA. Three rounds of nested PCR, following a modified ARM-PCR protocol, produced the TCRbeta library. TCRdb passed the multiplex PCR reads through MiXCR, listing each CDR3 protein once. The sample lists around 79,000 distinct CDR3 sequences; over 60% were seen once.

The sequenced sample was lung tumor tissue. The chain couples TRBV29-1 to TRBJ2-2, with a weak D call TRBD2 (5 bases). This TCR came from a woman between 35 and 50 years old with non-small cell lung cancer. CDR3 sequence reads: CSASGEVSTGELLF. CDR3 coding DNA: TGCAGCGCAAGCGGAGAGGTCAGTACCGGGGAGCTGCTTTTT.